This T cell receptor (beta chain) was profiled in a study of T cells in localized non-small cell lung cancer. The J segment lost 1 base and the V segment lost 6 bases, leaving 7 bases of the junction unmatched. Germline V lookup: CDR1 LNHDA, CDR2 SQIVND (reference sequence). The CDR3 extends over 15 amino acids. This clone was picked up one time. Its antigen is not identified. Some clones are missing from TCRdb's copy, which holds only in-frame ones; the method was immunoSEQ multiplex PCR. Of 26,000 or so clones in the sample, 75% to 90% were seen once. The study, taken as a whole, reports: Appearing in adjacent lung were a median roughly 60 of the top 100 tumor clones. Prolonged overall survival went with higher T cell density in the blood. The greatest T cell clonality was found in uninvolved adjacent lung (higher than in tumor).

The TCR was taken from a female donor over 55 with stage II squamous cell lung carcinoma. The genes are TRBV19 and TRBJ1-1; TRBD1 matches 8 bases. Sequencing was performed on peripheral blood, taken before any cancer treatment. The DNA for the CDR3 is TGTGCCAGTAGGACCCCAGGGACAGGGAACACTGAAGCTTTCTTT. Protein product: CASRTPGTGNTEAFF.